This record covers a single TCR beta chain. No antigen is known for it. The data originate from a study of cytomegalovirus exposure and HLA in healthy donors. Looking at the study overall: The same platform was used for the 90 to 150 validation repertoires and the approximately 670 first-cohort repertoires, a later analysis reported.

The table came from immunoSEQ multiplex PCR; TCRdb's copy has only in-frame clones and leaves some out. The sample has 300,000 to 400,000 clones; 86% are singletons. The V end was cut by 3 bases, the J end by 3 bases, with 21 bases between. The CDR3 length is 17 residues. Per germline, CDR1 LNHDA and CDR2 SQIVND (reference sequence). Notes on the study in general: Confirmation was obtained in vitro that three CMV-associated chains are specific for CMV antigens. In the 95 to 150 validation repertoires, about 94% of cluster scores exceeded 0, per a later analysis.

The donors were part of the validation cohort, which consisted of about 120 subjects and was separate from the first cohort of about 650 subjects. Sequencing was done on a sample of PBMCs. The source is a woman aged 18-35 years in good health and CMV-seronegative. The gene calls are TRBV19 and TRBJ2-7, with D possibly matching TRBD1 (6 bases). CDR3 loop: CASSIILPTGEVYEQYF. The DNA for the CDR3 is TGTGCCAGTAGTATTATCCTTCCGACAGGCGAGGTCTACGAGCAGTACTTC.